This T cell receptor (beta chain) originates from a study of T cell responses to AZD1222 COVID-19 vaccine. Assay used: immunoSEQ multiplex PCR; TCRdb lists only in-frame clones, some missing. The repertoire consists of about 85,000 clones, with roughly 89% occurring once and the leading ten covering about 2.2%. The V segment lost 3 bases and the J segment 4 bases; nucleotides outside the gene matches: 3. The CDR3 runs 13 residues. Germline CDR1 SGDLS, CDR2 YYNGEE. This receptor was identified in an adult in good health. Sequencing was performed on peripheral blood, taken on day 0 of AZD1222 vaccination. This rearrangement joins TRBV9 to TRBJ2-5; 7 bases fit TRBD1. In DNA form, the CDR3 reads TGTGCCAGCAGCGGGACAGGAAGAGAGACCCAGTACTTC. It codes for CASSGTGRETQYF.